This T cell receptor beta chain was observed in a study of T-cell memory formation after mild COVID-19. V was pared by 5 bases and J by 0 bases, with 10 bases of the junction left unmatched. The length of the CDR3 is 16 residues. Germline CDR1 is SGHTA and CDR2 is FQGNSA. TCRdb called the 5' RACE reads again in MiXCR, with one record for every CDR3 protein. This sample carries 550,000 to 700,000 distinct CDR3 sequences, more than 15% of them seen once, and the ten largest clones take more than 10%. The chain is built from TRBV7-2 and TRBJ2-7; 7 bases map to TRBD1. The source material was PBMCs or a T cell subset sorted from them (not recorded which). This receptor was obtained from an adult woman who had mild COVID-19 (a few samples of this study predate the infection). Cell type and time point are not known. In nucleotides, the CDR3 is TGTGCCAGCAGCCGCGGACAGGAGCAAAGCTCCTACGAGCAGTACTTC. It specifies CASSRGQEQSSYEQYF.